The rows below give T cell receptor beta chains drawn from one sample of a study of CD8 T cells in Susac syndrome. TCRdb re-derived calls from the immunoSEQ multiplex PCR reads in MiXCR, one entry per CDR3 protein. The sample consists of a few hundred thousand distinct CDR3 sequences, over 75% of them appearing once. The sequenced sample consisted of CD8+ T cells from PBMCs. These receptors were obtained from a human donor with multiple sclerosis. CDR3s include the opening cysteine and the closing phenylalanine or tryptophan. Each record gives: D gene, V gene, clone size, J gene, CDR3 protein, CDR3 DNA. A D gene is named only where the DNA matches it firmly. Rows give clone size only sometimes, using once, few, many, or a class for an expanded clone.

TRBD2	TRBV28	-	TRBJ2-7	CASSSPLPPTSGRLTYEQYF	TGTGCCAGCAGTTCTCCTTTACCACCGACTAGCGGGAGGCTCACCTACGAGCAGTACTTC
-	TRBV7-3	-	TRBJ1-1	CASSPWGLNTEAFF	TGTGCCAGCAGCCCCTGGGGTTTGAACACTGAAGCTTTCTTT
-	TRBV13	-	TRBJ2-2	CASSSTGLDAGELFF	TGTGCCAGCAGCTCGACCGGGTTAGACGCCGGGGAGCTGTTTTTT
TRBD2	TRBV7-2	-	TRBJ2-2	CASSLESGGVNTGELFF	TGTGCCAGCAGCTTAGAATCGGGAGGGGTAAACACCGGGGAGCTGTTTTTT
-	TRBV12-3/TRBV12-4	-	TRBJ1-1	CASSFSLGSVEAFF	TGTGCCAGCAGTTTCTCCCTGGGGAGCGTTGAAGCTTTCTTT
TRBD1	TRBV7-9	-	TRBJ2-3	CASSLVGQGTNTQYF	TGTGCCAGCAGCTTAGTGGGACAGGGCACAAATACGCAGTATTTT
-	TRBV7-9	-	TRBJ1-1	CASSPYGGMNTEAFF	TGTGCCAGCAGCCCTTACGGGGGAATGAACACTGAAGCTTTCTTT
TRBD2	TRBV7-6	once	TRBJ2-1	CASSPSGTSVIDEQFF	TGTGCCAGCAGCCCTAGCGGGACTAGCGTTATCGATGAGCAGTTCTTC
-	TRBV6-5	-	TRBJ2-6	CASSSSLRDSPSSGANVLTF	TGTGCCAGCAGTTCGAGCCTCCGGGACTCACCGAGCTCTGGGGCCAACGTCCTGACTTTC
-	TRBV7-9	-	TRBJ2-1	CASSDPLAVSYNEQFF	TGTGCCAGCAGCGACCCTCTTGCGGTCTCCTACAATGAGCAGTTCTTC
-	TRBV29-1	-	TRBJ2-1	CSVEVRSYNEQFF	TGCAGCGTTGAGGTCCGGTCCTACAATGAGCAGTTCTTC
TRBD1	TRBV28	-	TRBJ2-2	CASSSPDRAVDTGELFF	TGTGCCAGCAGTTCCCCTGACAGGGCGGTGGACACCGGGGAGCTGTTTTTT
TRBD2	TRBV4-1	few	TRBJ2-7	CASSQDSASGSRYEQYF	TGCGCCAGCAGCCAAGATAGCGCTAGCGGGAGTCGGTACGAGCAGTACTTC
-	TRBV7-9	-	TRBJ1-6	CASSLGGAYNSPLHF	TGTGCCAGCAGCTTAGGTGGGGCTTATAATTCACCCCTCCACTTT
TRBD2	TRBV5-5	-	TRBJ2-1	CASSSGGLTDEQFF	TGTGCCAGCAGCTCGGGGGGTCTTACAGATGAGCAGTTCTTC
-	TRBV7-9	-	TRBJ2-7	CASSLVSGFYEQYF	TGTGCCAGCAGCTTAGTTTCAGGGTTTTACGAGCAGTACTTC
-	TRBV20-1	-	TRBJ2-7	CSARDKLAANYEQYF	TGCAGTGCTAGAGATAAGTTAGCAGCTAACTACGAGCAGTACTTC
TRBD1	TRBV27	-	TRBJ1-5	CASSLSTGGYQPQHF	TGTGCCAGCAGTTTATCGACAGGGGGCTATCAGCCCCAGCATTTT
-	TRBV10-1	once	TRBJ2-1	CASSEGTSLMDEQFF	TGCGCCAGCAGTGAGGGGACGAGCCTTATGGATGAGCAGTTCTTC
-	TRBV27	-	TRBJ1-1	CASSFAVMNTEAFF	TGTGCCAGCAGTTTCGCAGTTATGAACACTGAAGCTTTCTTT
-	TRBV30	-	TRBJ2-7	CAWSVTGAYEQYF	TGTGCCTGGAGTGTAACGGGAGCCTACGAGCAGTACTTC
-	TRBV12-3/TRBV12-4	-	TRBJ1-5	CASSILGGNQPQHF	TGTGCCAGCAGTATTCTGGGAGGCAATCAGCCCCAGCATTTT
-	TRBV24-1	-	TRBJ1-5	CATSDLNQPQHF	TGTGCCACCAGTGATTTGAACCAGCCCCAGCATTTT
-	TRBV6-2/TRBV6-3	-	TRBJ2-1	CASGASIGEQFF	TGTGCCAGCGGGGCCTCTATCGGGGAGCAGTTCTTC
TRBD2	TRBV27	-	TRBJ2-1	CASAGLALNEQFF	TGTGCCAGCGCGGGACTAGCCCTCAATGAGCAGTTCTTC
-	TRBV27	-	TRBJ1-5	CASSLSRQQPQHF	TGTGCCAGCAGTTTATCGAGGCAGCAGCCCCAGCATTTT
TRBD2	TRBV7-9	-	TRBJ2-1	CASSSPLRLAQISYNEQFF	TGTGCCAGCAGCTCCCCTCTTAGACTAGCCCAGATCTCCTACAATGAGCAGTTCTTC
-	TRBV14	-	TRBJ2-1	CASSQDLSLFRTDYNEQFF	TGTGCCAGCAGCCAAGATCTGAGCTTATTCCGGACAGACTACAATGAGCAGTTCTTC
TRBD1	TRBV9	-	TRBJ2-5	CASSTGQGKETQYF	TGTGCCAGCAGCACGGGACAGGGAAAAGAGACCCAGTACTTC
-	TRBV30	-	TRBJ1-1	CAWKEELRTEAFF	TGTGCCTGGAAAGAGGAATTGAGGACTGAAGCTTTCTTT
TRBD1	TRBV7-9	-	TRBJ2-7	CASSFDRGPPYYEQYF	TGTGCCAGCAGCTTTGACAGGGGCCCCCCCTACTACGAGCAGTACTTC
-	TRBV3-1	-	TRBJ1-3	CASSHRRRPRNTIYF	TGTGCCAGCAGCCATCGACGGAGGCCCCGAAACACCATATATTTT
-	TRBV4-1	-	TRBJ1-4	CASRPTRQGLEKLFF	TGCGCCAGCAGACCCACTAGGCAGGGTCTGGAAAAACTGTTTTTT
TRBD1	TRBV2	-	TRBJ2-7	CASSDRASYEQYF	TGTGCCAGCAGCGACAGGGCTAGCTACGAGCAGTACTTC
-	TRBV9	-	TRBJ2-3	CASSAPDRINTQYF	TGTGCCAGCAGCGCTCCGGACAGAATCAATACGCAGTATTTT
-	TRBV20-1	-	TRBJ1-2	CSAQTEPNYGYTF	TGCAGTGCCCAGACAGAACCTAACTATGGCTACACCTTC
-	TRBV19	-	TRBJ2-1	CASSIGGNEQFF	TGTGCCAGTAGTATTGGAGGCAATGAGCAGTTCTTC
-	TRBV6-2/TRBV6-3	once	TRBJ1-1	CASSFNSISLRRLMNTEAFF	TGTGCCAGCAGTTTCAACTCTATTTCGCTTAGGCGGCTGATGAACACTGAAGCTTTCTTT
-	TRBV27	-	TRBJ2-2	CASSWSGNPVELFF	TGTGCCAGCAGTTGGTCCGGGAATCCGGTGGAGCTGTTTTTT
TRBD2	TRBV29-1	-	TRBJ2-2	CSVLSGRNTGELFF	TGCAGCGTTCTTAGCGGGAGGAACACCGGGGAGCTGTTTTTT
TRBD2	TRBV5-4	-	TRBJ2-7	CASSLAGWTSASYEQYF	TGTGCCAGCAGCTTGGCCGGGTGGACTAGTGCCTCCTACGAGCAGTACTTC
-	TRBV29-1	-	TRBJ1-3	CSVVGGTFGNTIYF	TGCAGCGTTGTCGGGGGGACATTCGGAAACACCATATATTTT
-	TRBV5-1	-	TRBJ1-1	CASSLDRGLNTEAFF	TGCGCCAGCAGCTTGGATAGGGGTCTGAACACTGAAGCTTTCTTT
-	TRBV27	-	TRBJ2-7	CASSLWGHTYEQYF	TGTGCCAGCAGTTTATGGGGGCATACCTACGAGCAGTACTTC
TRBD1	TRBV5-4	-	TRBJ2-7	CASEDRTSYEQYF	TGTGCCAGCGAGGACAGGACAAGCTACGAGCAGTACTTC
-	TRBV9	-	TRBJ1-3	CASSVACGLVCGNTIYF	TGTGCCAGCAGCGTAGCTTGTGGGTTGGTATGTGGAAACACCATATATTTT
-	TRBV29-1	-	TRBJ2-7	CSAGNEYEQYF	TGCAGCGCAGGGAATGAGTACGAGCAGTACTTC
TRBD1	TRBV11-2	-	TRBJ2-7	CASSLPTGQFPYEQYF	TGTGCCAGCAGCTTACCTACGGGACAGTTTCCCTACGAGCAGTACTTC
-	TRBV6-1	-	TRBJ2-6	CASSDPGPRPGANVLTF	TGTGCCAGCAGTGACCCGGGGCCTAGGCCTGGGGCCAACGTCCTGACTTTC
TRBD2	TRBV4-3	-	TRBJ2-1	CASSQDLGGGRPHNEQFF	TGCGCCAGCAGCCAAGATCTCGGTGGCGGGAGGCCCCACAATGAGCAGTTCTTC
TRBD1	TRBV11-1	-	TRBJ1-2	CASRGQGELTYGYTF	TGTGCCAGCCGGGGACAGGGGGAACTCACCTATGGCTACACCTTC
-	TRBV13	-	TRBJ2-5	CASSFLSQGQYF	TGTGCCAGCAGCTTTCTATCACAGGGCCAGTACTTC
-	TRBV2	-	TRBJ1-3	CASNFDTRSSGNTIYF	TGTGCCAGCAATTTCGACACCCGCTCCTCTGGAAACACCATATATTTT
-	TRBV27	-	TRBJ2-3	CASTPAPGETDTQYF	TGTGCCAGCACTCCTGCTCCCGGAGAGACAGATACGCAGTATTTT
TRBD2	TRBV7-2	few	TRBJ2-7	CASSPPGAGDEQYF	TGTGCCAGCAGCCCCCCTGGAGCGGGAGACGAGCAGTACTTC
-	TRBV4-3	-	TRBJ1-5	CASSQDGQPNQPQHF	TGCGCCAGCAGCCAAGATGGGCAGCCCAATCAGCCCCAGCATTTT